Each of the 29 T cell receptor beta chains below was sequenced from the same sample in a study of blood T cell repertoires in COVID-19. Method: immunoSEQ multiplex PCR; TCRdb's copy keeps in-frame clones and lacks some. Of around 500,000 clones listed, roughly 90% are singletons. Sequencing was performed on PBMCs or T cells enriched from blood (not recorded which). These receptors were collected from a middle-aged woman who had recovered from COVID-19.

This sequence joins TRBV10-1 and TRBJ2-7; no reliable D call. The germline V and J ends were trimmed by 1 base and 0 bases, with 7 bases remaining between them. The CDR3 has 14 amino acids. Germline V CDR1 and CDR2: WNHNN, SYGVQD (reference sequence). In nucleotides, the CDR3 is TGCGCCAGCAGTGAGTTGGCCAGCTCCTACGAGCAGTACTTC. This sequence encodes CASSELASSYEQYF.

J is TRBJ1-2 and V is TRBV12-3 or TRBV12-4; the match to TRBD1 covers 9 bases. This CDR3 has 13 amino acids. The J segment lost 9 bases and the V segment lost 3 bases, leaving 5 bases of the junction unmatched. The CDR3 coding sequence is TGTGCCAGCAGTTTGGGACAGGGTTATAGCTACACCTTC. Translating gives CASSLGQGYSYTF.

This chain connects TRBV10-3 to TRBJ2-1; 10 bases are shared with TRBD2. V trimming: 5 bases; J trimming: 4 bases; junction bases outside the gene matches: 17. Germline CDR1 ENHRY, CDR2 SYGVKD. This CDR3 is 19 amino acids long. The CDR3 DNA reads TGTGCCATCAGTAGACATCGCCCCGGACTAGCGGAGGGGTACAATGAGCAGTTCTTC. Translation: CAISRHRPGLAEGYNEQFF.

The CDR3 DNA follows: TGTGCCAGCAGCGTACAGGGGCGGCGCAATCAGCCCCAGCATTTT. Residues: CASSVQGRRNQPQHF. This rearrangement joins TRBV5-6 to TRBJ1-5, with TRBD1 matching 7 bases. This CDR3 has 15 amino acids. Germline values: CDR1 SGHDT, CDR2 YYEEEE. V gave up 4 bases and J gave up 2 bases; unmatched junction bases: 6.

This rearrangement joins TRBV7-8 to TRBJ2-1; TRBD2 might be the D (5 bases). Trimming cost V 1 base and J 9 bases, with 10 bases left between them. CDR1 and CDR2 (germline): SGHVS, FQNEAQ. The CDR3 covers 13 residues. In DNA, the CDR3 is TGTGCCAGCAGCTTAGATCGCAGCGGTGAGCAGTTCTTC. Its translation: CASSLDRSGEQFF.

CDR3 coding DNA: TGCGCCAGCAGCACTACACAGGGAAAGGCAGATACGCAGTATTTT. Encoded protein: CASSTTQGKADTQYF. This sequence joins TRBV5-1 and TRBJ2-3; a possible D gene is TRBD1 (6 bases). V lost 4 bases to trimming and J lost 4 bases, with 16 bases between them. This CDR3 comprises 15 residues. Germline V gene data show CDR1 as SGHRS and CDR2 as YFSETQ.

V usage is TRBV18 and J usage is TRBJ2-7; perhaps TRBD2 as D (6 bases). The V and J ends lost 6 bases and 3 bases respectively, with 21 bases between them. Germline CDR1 reads KGHSH; CDR2 reads LQKENI. This CDR3 contains 16 residues. In DNA, the CDR3 is TGTGCCAGCTCCCCTACCACACCATCGGAGGGCTACGAGCAGTACTTC. It yields the protein CASSPTTPSEGYEQYF. The full variable domain, in which reference TRBV18 and TRBJ2-7 provide the parts outside the CDR3, is NAGVMQNPRHLVRRRGQEARLRCSPMKGHSHVYWYRQLPEEGLKFMVYLQKENIIDESGMPKERFSAEFPKEGPSILRIQQVVRGDSAAYFCASSPTTPSEGYEQYFGPGTRLTVT.

The chain recombines TRBV19 with TRBJ1-1, with D possibly TRBD1 on 5 matching bases. Germline assignment: CDR1 LNHDA and CDR2 SQIVND (reference sequence). Trimming removed 10 bases at V and 8 bases at J, with 20 bases between. CDR3 length: 13 amino acids. The CDR3, as DNA: TGTGCCACCCAACCACGAGGAGGGACCGAAGCTTTCTTT. The encoded protein is CATQPRGGTEAFF.

The V gene is TRBV18, the J gene TRBJ1-3, with 7 bases identical to TRBD1. Per germline, CDR1 KGHSH and CDR2 LQKENI. This CDR3 region has 14 residues. V dropped 5 bases and J dropped 2; count of bases not matched to a gene: 3. The CDR3 DNA is TGTGCCAGCTCATTCGACAGGGCTGGAAACACCATATATTTT. It is translated as CASSFDRAGNTIYF.

V gene TRBV12-5 combines with J gene TRBJ2-7, with 7 nucleotides matching TRBD1. Germline assignment: CDR1 LGHNT and CDR2 FRNRAP. V dropped 5 bases and J dropped 0; count of bases not matched to a gene: 1. CDR3 length equals 13 residues. The CDR3 region is CASGRDSSYEQYF. CDR3 in DNA: TGTGCTAGTGGTCGGGACAGCTCCTACGAGCAGTACTTC.

The chain carries TRBV19 and TRBJ2-1; 7 nucleotides match TRBD2. The V and J ends lost 9 bases and 2 bases, in that order; junction bases with no gene match: 13. The germline CDR1 and CDR2 sequences are LNHDA and SQIVND (reference sequence). CDR3 length: 16 residues. CDR3 DNA: TGTGCCAGCAACCCCTCGGTGGCGGGAGCCTACAATGAGCAGTTCTTC. As protein: CASNPSVAGAYNEQFF.

This chain uses TRBV6-2 or TRBV6-3 with TRBJ2-2, with 8 nucleotides matching TRBD2. V was pared by 5 bases and J by 3 bases, with 2 bases of the junction left unmatched. The CDR3 contains 14 residues. CDR1 MNHEY and CDR2 SVGEGT come from the germline V gene. DNA of the CDR3: TGTGCCAGCAGTCTTAGCGGGGACACCGGGGAGCTGTTTTTT. It encodes CASSLSGDTGELFF.

V gene TRBV4-2 combines with J gene TRBJ1-1; TRBD1 agrees at 7 bases. Germline lookup yields CDR1 LGHNA and CDR2 YNFKEQ. This CDR3 is 14 amino acids long. J was trimmed by 4 bases and V by 5 bases; bases with no gene match: 7. CDR3 in DNA: TGTGCCAGCAGCGAACAGGGGTCCGGCACTGAAGCTTTCTTT. This encodes CASSEQGSGTEAFF.

The V gene is TRBV2, the J gene TRBJ2-2; D gene uncertain. Trimming removed 3 bases at V and 6 bases at J, with 11 bases between. The germline CDR1 and CDR2 sequences are SNHLY and FYNNEI. This CDR3 has 14 residues. CDR3 bases: TGTGCCAGCAGTGAGACCCGGGTTGCCGGGGAGCTGTTTTTT. Translation gives CASSETRVAGELFF.

V gene TRBV7-2 combines with J gene TRBJ1-1, with 7 bases that match TRBD1. The germline V gene encodes CDR1 SGHTA and CDR2 FQGNSA. J lost 4 bases, V lost 4 bases, and 9 bases had no gene match. CDR3 length: 15 residues. The CDR3 here is CASSYSTGYSTEAFF. The CDR3 bases are TGTGCCAGCAGCTACTCGACAGGGTATAGCACTGAAGCTTTCTTT.

The chain uses TRBV5-6 and TRBJ2-7; D unresolved. Germline V gives CDR1 SGHDT, CDR2 YYEEEE. The V gene lost 5 bases and the J gene lost 5 bases, with 8 bases spanning the gap. The CDR3 is made up of 11 amino acids. The CDR3 protein is CASSLSHEQYF. CDR3 nucleotides: TGTGCCAGCAGTCTAAGCCACGAGCAGTACTTC.

The chain combines TRBV6-2 or TRBV6-3 with TRBJ2-2, with 11 bases aligning to TRBD2. CDR3 length equals 18 residues. Germline loops: CDR1 MNHEY, CDR2 SVGEGT. V dropped 0 bases and J dropped 0; count of bases not matched to a gene: 3. CDR3 in DNA: TGTGCCAGCAGTTACTCGGGACTAGCGGTGACGAACACCGGGGAGCTGTTTTTT. Protein product: CASSYSGLAVTNTGELFF.

The rearrangement uses TRBV5-1 and TRBJ2-2, with 10 bases matching TRBD2. The CDR3 runs 16 residues. Germline CDR1 reads SGHRS; CDR2 reads YFSETQ. V lost 4 bases to trimming and J lost 6 bases; unmatched junction nucleotides: 9. As DNA, the CDR3 is TGCGCCAGCAGCGTCAGCGGACTAGCGGTTGCCGGGGAGCTGTTTTTT. This sequence encodes CASSVSGLAVAGELFF.

The chain carries TRBV4-3 and TRBJ2-5, with 7 bases matching TRBD1. Germline V gene lookup returns CDR1 LGHNA and CDR2 YSLEER. CDR3 length: 18 amino acids. The V gene end was trimmed by 1 base and the J gene end by 4 bases; junction bases not matched to a gene: 15. The CDR3 DNA sequence: TGCGCCAGCAGCCAAGGCGACAGGGTCGGATCAAGGCGAGAGACCCAGTACTTC. Its translation is CASSQGDRVGSRRETQYF.

This rearrangement joins TRBV11-2 to TRBJ1-5, with 9 bases fitting TRBD1. This CDR3 region has 15 residues. The J segment lost 3 bases and the V segment lost 4 bases, leaving 4 bases of the junction unmatched. Germline V gene lookup returns CDR1 SGHAT and CDR2 FQNNGV. DNA for the CDR3: TGTGCCAGCAGCTCGGACAGGGGCTTCAATCAGCCCCAGCATTTT. Protein: CASSSDRGFNQPQHF.

The chain has TRBV18 and TRBJ2-4, with D hard to call. Per germline, CDR1 KGHSH and CDR2 LQKENI. The CDR3 sequence is 10 residues long. The V end was cut by 7 bases, the J end by 11 bases, with 9 bases between. CDR3 bases: TGTGCCAGCTACGCGTACGTTCAGTACTTC. Protein product: CASYAYVQYF. The complete variable domain, with remaining parts taken from reference TRBV18 and TRBJ2-4, reads NAGVMQNPRHLVRRRGQEARLRCSPMKGHSHVYWYRQLPEEGLKFMVYLQKENIIDESGMPKERFSAEFPKEGPSILRIQQVVRGDSAAYFCASYAYVQYFGAGTRLSVL.

The chain employs TRBV6-5 and TRBJ1-1; 8 bases agree with TRBD1. The CDR3 sequence is 14 residues long. Per the germline V gene, CDR1 is MNHEY and CDR2 is SVGAGI. V lost 4 bases, J lost 4 bases, and 5 bases stayed unmatched. CDR3 residues: CASSSSGQGTEAFF. CDR3 nucleotide sequence: TGTGCCAGCAGTTCTTCAGGACAGGGCACTGAAGCTTTCTTT.

This clone was counted a single time. The genes are TRBV24-1 and TRBJ1-1, with 7 positions matching TRBD1. Trimming at V came to 7 bases and at J to 1 base, leaving 5 bases not matched to a gene. The germline V gene has CDR1 KGHDR and CDR2 SFDVKD. This CDR3 spans 14 amino acids. The DNA for the CDR3 is TGTGCCACCAGGACAGGGAAGGGGAACACTGAAGCTTTCTTT. Translation gives CATRTGKGNTEAFF.

The rearrangement joins TRBV30 to TRBJ2-1, with 9 positions matching TRBD2. From germline, CDR1 is GTSNPN and CDR2 SVGIG (reference sequence). The CDR3 has 17 amino acids. V trimming: 1 base; J trimming: 0 bases; junction bases outside the gene matches: 7. CDR3 nucleotides: TGTGCCTGGAGTGGGGGGGGTAGCGGGAGCTCCTACAATGAGCAGTTCTTC. Its protein product is CAWSGGGSGSSYNEQFF.

The chain links TRBV6-5 to TRBJ2-7; perhaps TRBD2 as D (5 bases). Germline CDR1 is MNHEY and CDR2 is SVGAGI. V was cut by 6 bases and J by 3 bases, with 12 bases left in between. The CDR3 is 13 amino acids. CDR3 residues: CASRRNGGYEQYF. CDR3 DNA: TGTGCCAGCAGGCGGAACGGAGGCTACGAGCAGTACTTC.

J is TRBJ1-5 and V is TRBV29-1; possibly TRBD1 for D (5 bases). Germline CDR1 and CDR2: SQVTM and ANQGSEA. V was pared by 6 bases and J by 0 bases, with 12 bases between. The CDR3 is made up of 14 amino acids. The chain's CDR3 is CSVLEGISNQPQHF. The CDR3 region has the DNA TGCAGCGTCTTGGAGGGGATTAGCAATCAGCCCCAGCATTTT.

This chain's CDR3 is CAISMGEGPGSSAQYF. CDR3 DNA: TGTGCCATCAGCATGGGGGAGGGGCCGGGGAGTTCTGCGCAGTATTTT. The chain links TRBV10-3 to TRBJ2-3; 7 bases match TRBD2. CDR1 and CDR2 from the germline V gene are ENHRY and SYGVKD. The CDR3 extends over 16 amino acids. J lost 10 bases, V lost 6 bases, and 19 bases had no gene match.

This sequence joins TRBV7-9 and TRBJ2-1, with 9 bases identical to TRBD2. The junction had 8 bases not matched to a gene; V was cut back by 5 bases and J by 0 bases. The CDR3 loop spans 17 amino acids. Germline CDR1 is SEHNR and CDR2 is FQNEAQ (reference sequence). The CDR3 nucleotides are TGTGCCAGCAGCACAGAATATAGCGGGAGCTCCTACAATGAGCAGTTCTTC. Its translation: CASSTEYSGSSYNEQFF.

This clone appeared a few times. The chain joins TRBV5-1 to TRBJ2-2; 8 bases are shared with TRBD1. The CDR3 covers 16 residues. Germline CDR1 reads SGHRS; CDR2 reads YFSETQ. V shed 4 bases and J 6 bases; nucleotides not matched to a gene: 11. The CDR3 DNA reads TGCGCCAGCAGCCCAGGACAGGGCGGATGGGCCGGGGAGCTGTTTTTT. Translated, it gives CASSPGQGGWAGELFF. The variable domain in full, with the rest retrieved from reference TRBV5-1 and TRBJ2-2, is KAGVTQTPRYLIKTRGQQVTLSCSPISGHRSVSWYQQTPGQGLQFLFEYFSETQRNKGNFPGRFSGRQFSNSRSEMNVSTLELGDSALYLCASSPGQGGWAGELFFGEGSRLTVL.